Sequencing of this T cell receptor (beta chain) was carried out in a study of siplizumab effects on memory and regulatory T cells. Trimming took off 4 bases at V and 6 bases at J, with 9 bases between the two ends. The CDR3 contains 12 residues. Germline CDR1 and CDR2: SGHKS and YYEKEE (reference sequence). Approximately 10^5 TCR templates underwent assay in every sample. Repertoires were generated with immunoSEQ multiplex PCR, while TCRdb's copy carries only in-frame clones and drops some. In the table there are 87,000 or so clones, about nine tenths of which are singletons. Input material: CD4+ T cells sorted from blood. The origin of this receptor is a human donor in good health. This sequence joins TRBV5-5 and TRBJ2-3; possible D gene TRBD2, 5 bases. The CDR3: CASSPLADTQYF. The CDR3 DNA is TGTGCCAGCAGCCCCCTAGCCGATACGCAGTATTTT.